Following are 28 T cell receptor beta chains from one sample sequenced in a study of circulating CD8 cells and anti-PD-1 response in melanoma. TCR libraries were prepared from roughly 14 ng of total RNA with the QIAseq Immune Repertoire TCR panel. TCRdb fed the reads into MiXCR, producing one record per CDR3 protein. Of approximately 230 distinct CDR3 sequences in the sample, approximately 8.1% were seen once. Sorting of live CD3+CD8+TCRalphabeta+ cells by PD-1 and/or TIGIT gave four subsets. Here the sequenced sample was CD8+ T cells from PBMCs, taken at baseline or after one month of anti-PD-1 therapy (not recorded which). Receptor source: a human donor with melanoma.

Sample share makes this clonotype medium-sized (0.01 to 0.1%). The chain is built from TRBV7-2 and TRBJ2-7, with TRBD2 matching over 7 bases. CDR3 length: 14 residues. The V segment lost 2 bases and the J segment 2 bases; nucleotides outside the gene matches: 3. Looked up from germline, CDR1 is SGHTA and CDR2 is FQGNSA. CDR3 loop: CASSLMAGAYEQYF. CDR3 bases: TGTGCCAGCAGCTTAATGGCGGGGGCCTACGAGCAGTACTTC.

In its sample, this clonotype ranks as medium-sized. The chain employs TRBV16 and TRBJ2-7; D is undetermined. V gave up 5 bases and J gave up 4 bases, with 6 bases separating them. The CDR3 consists of 11 residues. The germline gives CDR1 KGHSY, CDR2 FQNENV. The CDR3 protein is CASSVGYEQYF. The DNA for the CDR3 is TGTGCCAGCAGCGTCGGATACGAGCAGTACTTC.

By its share, this clonotype is medium-sized. The J gene is TRBJ2-5, the V gene TRBV10-3; tentative D call: TRBD1 (6 bases). The V and J ends lost 2 bases and 3 bases respectively, with 10 bases between them. Germline CDR1 ENHRY, CDR2 SYGVKD. This CDR3 region has 14 residues. The CDR3 loop is CAISEQGKKETQYF. DNA for the CDR3: TGTGCCATCAGTGAGCAGGGGAAAAAAGAGACCCAGTACTTC.

By its share, this clonotype is large. The chain is built from TRBV6-2 or TRBV6-3 and TRBJ2-7; perhaps TRBD2 as D (5 bases). This CDR3 region has 13 residues. Trimming stripped 6 bases from V and 3 bases from J, with 12 bases between. In germline, CDR1 is MNHEY, CDR2 SVGEGT. In DNA, the CDR3 is TGTGCCAGCAGGGAGGTAGTTGACTACGAGCAGTACTTC. Translated: CASREVVDYEQYF.

V gene TRBV9 combines with J gene TRBJ2-3, with D tentatively TRBD2 (5 bases). V was clipped by 0 bases and J by 7 bases, with 12 bases between them. CDR1 is SGDLS and CDR2 is YYNGEE in the germline V gene. The CDR3 consists of 14 residues. CDR3 protein: CASSVDLAVYTQYF. CDR3 bases: TGTGCCAGCAGCGTAGATCTAGCCGTTTATACGCAGTATTTT.

The chain combines TRBV19 with TRBJ2-3; D not certain. The V end lost 9 bases, the J end lost 1 base, and 11 bases lay between the germline ends. Per germline, CDR1 LNHDA and CDR2 SQIVND (reference sequence). This CDR3 has 13 amino acids. The CDR3 bases are TGTGCCAGCGGGTGGCGGTGCACAGATACGCAGTATTTT. The encoded protein is CASGWRCTDTQYF.

Within the sample, this clonotype is medium-sized (0.01 to 0.1%). The chain recombines TRBV15 with TRBJ2-7, with a tentative D call TRBD2 (6 bases). CDR1 is LNHNV and CDR2 is YYDKDF in the germline V gene (reference sequence). This CDR3 contains 13 residues. Trimming left V 3 bases short and J 6 bases short, with 12 bases between. CDR3 nucleotide sequence: TGTGCCACCAGCAGCAAGGAGCGGGTCGAGCAGTACTTC. Protein product: CATSSKERVEQYF.

Sample share makes this clonotype large. V gene TRBV11-2 combines with J gene TRBJ2-3; 8 positions match TRBD2. The V and J ends lost 1 base and 5 bases, in that order; junction bases with no gene match: 8. This CDR3 contains 16 residues. Per the germline V gene, CDR1 is SGHAT and CDR2 is FQNNGV. DNA of the CDR3: TGTGCCAGCAGCTTAGGATGGCGGGGGGTAAAAGATACGCAGTATTTT. It translates to CASSLGWRGVKDTQYF.

This clonotype is deemed large. The V call is TRBV7-2, the J call TRBJ1-1; D is undetermined. The ends were cut back, 5 bases at V and 6 bases at J, with 13 bases in the middle. This CDR3 spans 13 amino acids. Germline values: CDR1 SGHTA, CDR2 FQGNSA. CDR3 protein: CASSPGPGSEAFF. CDR3 nucleotide sequence: TGTGCCAGCAGCCCCGGGCCGGGGTCTGAAGCTTTCTTT.

This clonotype is categorized as medium-sized. The V and J genes are TRBV19 and TRBJ2-1; D might be TRBD2 (6 bases). Between the trimmed V and J ends, which lost 3 bases and 2 bases, there was a span of 11 bases. The length of the CDR3 is 15 residues. Per the germline V gene, CDR1 is LNHDA and CDR2 is SQIVND (reference sequence). This chain's CDR3 is CASSILAGTYNEQFF. The CDR3 DNA follows: TGTGCCAGTAGTATCTTGGCGGGGACCTACAATGAGCAGTTCTTC.

This clonotype was detected only a few times. A much larger clone lies a single base off, so this may be a read error. This chain uses TRBV18 with TRBJ2-7, with D possibly TRBD1 on 6 matching bases. The CDR3 runs 17 residues. With 1 base removed from V and 4 bases from J, the gap between germline ends came to 20 bases. The V gene's germline CDR1 is KGHSH and CDR2 LQKENI. CDR3 residues: CASSPHSAPDRKYEQYF. The DNA of the CDR3 is TGTGCCAGCTCACCACACAGCGCGCCGGACAGAAAATACGAGCAGTACTTC.

In this sample, this clonotype is large (0.1 to 1%). The chain uses TRBV19 and TRBJ1-4; D is undetermined. The CDR3 runs to 14 residues. Per the germline V gene, CDR1 is LNHDA and CDR2 is SQIVND (reference sequence). Trimming cost V 7 bases and J 2 bases, with 11 bases left between them. The CDR3 here is CASTFGPTNEKLFF. The CDR3 coding sequence is TGTGCCAGTACATTTGGGCCGACTAATGAAAAACTGTTTTTT.

Relative to its sample, this clonotype is medium-sized. The chain has TRBV29-1 and TRBJ2-7; possible D gene TRBD1, 6 bases. Trimming took off 7 bases at V and 4 bases at J, with 20 bases between the two ends. The germline gives CDR1 SQVTM, CDR2 ANQGSEA. There are 14 residues in the CDR3. The CDR3 spells CSAANLGAIYEQYF. CDR3 bases: TGCAGCGCCGCGAATCTGGGGGCGATATACGAGCAGTACTTC.

In its sample, this clonotype is medium-sized (0.01 to 0.1%). This chain connects TRBV20-1 to TRBJ1-1, with D uncertain. Germline CDR1 is DFQATT and CDR2 is SNEGSKA (reference sequence). The V gene lost 5 bases and the J gene lost 3 bases, with 10 bases spanning the gap. The CDR3 extends over 12 amino acids. As DNA, the CDR3 is TGCAGTGCTTTCGACGGGTACACTGAAGCTTTCTTT. Amino acid sequence: CSAFDGYTEAFF.

A few counts support this clonotype. This rearrangement joins TRBV18 to TRBJ2-7; the D gene is possibly TRBD1 (6 bases). Trimming removed 3 bases from V and 10 bases from J, with 13 bases in between. Germline V lookup: CDR1 KGHSH, CDR2 LQKENI. CDR3 length equals 12 residues. CDR3 region: CASSPGQKDQYF. The CDR3 DNA sequence: TGTGCCAGCTCACCCGGACAGAAGGACCAGTACTTC.

By proportion, this clonotype is large (0.1 to 1%). The V call is TRBV19, the J call TRBJ2-3; 12 bases map to TRBD1. Trimming cost V 1 base and J 4 bases; bases outside gene matches: 3. The CDR3 runs to 16 residues. The germline V gene encodes CDR1 LNHDA and CDR2 SQIVND (reference sequence). The CDR3 region is CASSIGGTGGADTQYF. CDR3 coding DNA: TGTGCCAGTAGTATAGGTGGGACAGGGGGCGCAGATACGCAGTATTTT.

CDR3: CASSAPGGTNNEQFF. The CDR3, as DNA: TGTGCCAGTAGTGCCCCAGGGGGCACCAACAATGAGCAGTTCTTC. This rearrangement joins TRBV5-5 to TRBJ2-1; TRBD1 matches 8 bases. The CDR3 spans 15 residues. V shed 8 bases and J 5 bases; nucleotides not matched to a gene: 12. Germline values: CDR1 SGHKS, CDR2 YYEKEE (reference sequence).

This clonotype was counted only a few times. The chain has TRBV6-1 and TRBJ1-2; 8 bases fit TRBD1. Germline-derived CDR1 and CDR2 are MNHNS and SASEGT. This CDR3 has 13 residues. V was clipped by 6 bases and J by 8 bases; unmatched bases: 8. The CDR3 reads CASRSDRGRGYTF. As DNA, the CDR3 is TGTGCCAGCAGGAGCGACAGGGGAAGGGGCTACACCTTC.

By proportion, this clonotype is large. The genes are TRBV2 and TRBJ1-5; D call uncertain. The germline V and J ends were trimmed by 0 bases and 7 bases, with 10 bases remaining between them. CDR3 size: 14 residues. Germline V gene data show CDR1 as SNHLY and CDR2 as FYNNEI. The CDR3 protein is CASSEAIGNQPQHF. Here the CDR3 DNA reads TGTGCCAGCAGTGAAGCGATTGGGAACCAGCCCCAGCATTTT.

The chain joins TRBV19 to TRBJ1-5; D is unresolved. CDR3 size: 13 residues. Germline V gives CDR1 LNHDA, CDR2 SQIVND (reference sequence). Trimming cost V 1 base and J 5 bases, with 6 bases left between them. CDR3 sequence reads: CASSIAGYQPQHF. Here the CDR3 DNA reads TGTGCCAGTAGTATAGCGGGCTATCAGCCCCAGCATTTT.

This clonotype qualifies as medium-sized. This chain links TRBV4-1 with TRBJ2-1; TRBD2 aligns across 13 bases. Germline trimming cut 4 bases from V and 8 bases from J; bases unmatched to any gene: 11. CDR3 size: 17 residues. Germline V gives CDR1 MGHRA, CDR2 YSYEKL. The CDR3 spells CASSPDATSGGADEQFF. The CDR3 nucleotides are TGCGCCAGCAGCCCGGATGCAACTAGCGGGGGGGCGGATGAGCAGTTCTTC.

By its share, this clonotype is large. The chain employs TRBV27 and TRBJ1-1; D perhaps matches TRBD1 (5 bases). CDR1 MNHEY and CDR2 SMNVEV come from the germline V gene (reference sequence). Trimming shortened V by 1 base and J by 1 base, and 7 bases separated the two germline ends. This CDR3 is 14 amino acids long. The CDR3 here is CASSLLGENTEAFF. CDR3 DNA: TGTGCCAGCAGTTTATTAGGGGAGAACACTGAAGCTTTCTTT.

This clonotype is judged medium-sized. The chain has TRBV9 and TRBJ2-7, with TRBD2 as a possible D gene (5 bases). Germline loops: CDR1 SGDLS, CDR2 YYNGEE. This CDR3 spans 16 amino acids. V was trimmed by 0 bases and J by 0 bases, leaving 13 bases between them. The CDR3 bases are TGTGCCAGCAGCGTAGACCCGGGGATGGGCTCCTACGAGCAGTACTTC. Its translation: CASSVDPGMGSYEQYF.

The chain recombines TRBV5-8 with TRBJ2-1; D is uncertain. Germline V lookup: CDR1 SGHTS, CDR2 YDEGEE. The CDR3 runs to 14 residues. V dropped 4 bases and J dropped 2 bases, with 10 bases sitting between them. CDR3 in amino acids: CASSLRVPYNEQFF. For the CDR3, the DNA is TGTGCCAGCAGCCTCCGGGTCCCCTACAATGAGCAGTTCTTC. Full variable domain (rest looked up from reference TRBV5-8 and TRBJ2-1): EAGVTQSPTHLIKTRGQQATLRCSPISGHTSVYWYQQALGLGLQFLLWYDEGEERNRGNFPPRFSGRQFPNYSSELNVNALELEDSALYLCASSLRVPYNEQFFGPGTRLTVL.

With respect to this clonotype: A much larger clone lies one base from this, so it may be a read error. The chain has TRBV27 and TRBJ2-3; 8 bases agree with TRBD1. Per germline, CDR1 MNHEY and CDR2 SMNVEV (reference sequence). The CDR3 length is 15 residues. Here the CDR3 reads CTSSLSPGGIDTQYF. The CDR3, as DNA: TGTACCAGCAGTTTATCGCCAGGGGGCATAGATACGCAGTATTTT.

This clonotype was observed once. This chain links TRBV19 with TRBJ2-2; TRBD2 matches at 10 bases. The CDR3 length is 16 residues. Germline V gene sequence: CDR1 LNHDA, CDR2 SQIVND (reference sequence). J was trimmed by 5 bases and V by 4 bases; bases with no gene match: 7. CDR3 in amino acids: CASSNPGTSATGELFF. In DNA form, the CDR3 reads TGTGCCAGTAGTAATCCCGGGACTAGCGCAACCGGGGAGCTGTTTTTT.

Relative to its sample, this clonotype is medium-sized (0.01 to 0.1%). The V gene is TRBV29-1, the J gene TRBJ2-1; D gene unclear. CDR3 length: 11 amino acids. Germline V gene data show CDR1 as SQVTM and CDR2 as ANQGSEA. The V gene lost 4 bases and the J gene lost 5 bases, with 6 bases spanning the gap. The CDR3 loop reads CSVGWDNEQFF. The CDR3 DNA reads as TGCAGCGTTGGATGGGACAATGAGCAGTTCTTC.

This clonotype is deemed hyperexpanded (1% or more). The rearrangement joins TRBV7-2 to TRBJ2-3; D gene uncertain. Germline V lookup: CDR1 SGHTA, CDR2 FQGNSA. This CDR3 comprises 12 residues. Trimming shortened V by 1 base and J by 8 bases, and 7 bases separated the two germline ends. The CDR3 here is CASSLDLGTQYF. The CDR3 bases are TGTGCCAGCAGCTTAGACTTGGGTACGCAGTATTTT.